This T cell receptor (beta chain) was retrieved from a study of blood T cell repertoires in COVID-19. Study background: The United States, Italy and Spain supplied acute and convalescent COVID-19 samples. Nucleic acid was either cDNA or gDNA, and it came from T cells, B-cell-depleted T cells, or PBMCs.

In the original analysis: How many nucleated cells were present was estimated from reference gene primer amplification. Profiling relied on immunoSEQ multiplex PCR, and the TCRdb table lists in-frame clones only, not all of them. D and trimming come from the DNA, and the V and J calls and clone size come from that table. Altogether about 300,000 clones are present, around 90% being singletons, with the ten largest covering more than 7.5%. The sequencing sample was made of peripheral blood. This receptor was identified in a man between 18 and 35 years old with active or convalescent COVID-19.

CDR3 bases: TGTGCCGCCGGGACAGTCAATCAGCCCCAGCATTTT. Amino acids: CAAGTVNQPQHF. The chain couples TRBV19 to TRBJ1-5; the match to TRBD1 covers 7 bases. Unmatched junction bases numbered 4, after V lost 11 bases and J lost 3 bases. From germline, CDR1 is LNHDA and CDR2 SQIVND (reference sequence). There are 12 residues in the CDR3.